This T cell receptor beta chain comes out of a study of shared clonotypes between healthy human individuals. Naive CD8 cells comprised CD45RO-negative, CCR7-positively selected cells, excluding terminally differentiated effector memory CD45RA+ cells. The CDR3 has 15 amino acids. Germline lookup yields CDR1 SEHNR and CDR2 FQNEAQ (reference sequence). The germline V and J ends were trimmed by 4 bases and 8 bases, with 20 bases remaining between them. Clones were sequenced by immunoSEQ multiplex PCR, and TCRdb holds only the in-frame ones, with some missing. The table records about 1.9 million clones, 90% to 95% of them present only once.

Source material: naive CD8+ T cells from PBMCs. This TCR derives from a man in his late teens or twenties in good health. Some clones in this sample may be carry-over from other donors' samples. The chain has TRBV7-9 and TRBJ1-2, with a weak D call TRBD1 (5 bases). DNA for the CDR3: TGTGCCAGCAGCTACCCTCGGGGCGCCCTGGGAGGCTACACCTTC. Protein product: CASSYPRGALGGYTF.